This T cell receptor (beta chain) stems from a study of blood T cell repertoires in COVID-19. The V segment lost 1 base and the J segment 7 bases; nucleotides outside the gene matches: 5. CDR1 SEHNR and CDR2 FQNEAQ come from the germline V gene (reference sequence). CDR3 length: 15 amino acids. Sequencing used immunoSEQ multiplex PCR; TCRdb keeps in-frame clones, though not all of them. The sample has roughly 80,000 clones; around 80% are singletons. Sequencing was done on a sample of peripheral blood. The rearrangement joins TRBV7-9 to TRBJ2-3; 10 positions agree with TRBD2. This TCR was recovered from a woman older than 75 with acute or convalescent COVID-19. CDR3 DNA: TGTGCCAGCAGCTTAGGGGCTAGCGGGAGTCATACGCAGTATTTT. Protein product: CASSLGASGSHTQYF. The full variable domain, rest sourced from reference TRBV7-9 and TRBJ2-3, is DTGVSQNPRHKITKRGQNVTFRCDPISEHNRLYWYRQTLGQGPEFLTYFQNEAQLEKSRLLSDRFSAERPKGSFSTLEIQRTEQGDSAMYLCASSLGASGSHTQYFGPGTRLTVL.